The 26 T cell receptor beta chains presented below share a single source sample, sequenced in a study of T cell responses to AZD1222 COVID-19 vaccine (dated by TCRdb to about 2021). In light of the paper, this sample's time point label describes: about 28 days (+/-7) after the second vaccine dose. The library relied on the immunoSEQ multiplex PCR assay. The table was pulled from immuneACCESS by TCRdb, which kept in-frame rearrangements only. Such tables lose some clones; where checked, under half of the loss comes from unresolved V genes, and the rest has no known cause. The sample yields 95,000 to 100,000 clones; around 84% were counted once. The ten largest clones represent approximately 15% of the sample. The sample consisted of peripheral blood, taken 28 days after the second AZD1222 dose. The receptor set was obtained from an adult who received the AZD1222 COVID-19 vaccine.

The chain links TRBV9 to TRBJ2-5; D perhaps matches TRBD2 (5 bases). The CDR3 runs to 14 residues. The V gene lost 0 bases and the J gene lost 2 bases, with 8 bases spanning the gap. CDR1 SGDLS and CDR2 YYNGEE come from the germline V gene. The CDR3 is CASSVGTLQETQYF. CDR3 in DNA: TGTGCCAGCAGCGTAGGGACTCTTCAAGAGACCCAGTACTTC.

The rearrangement links TRBV6-1 to TRBJ2-1; 16 bases fit TRBD2. The germline gives CDR1 MNHNS, CDR2 SASEGT. J gave up 2 bases and V 3 bases, and 7 bases lay outside the gene matches. CDR3 length: 19 residues. CDR3: CASSEGTSGRVWTYNEQFF. The CDR3 DNA is TGTGCCAGCAGTGAGGGGACTAGCGGGAGGGTATGGACCTACAATGAGCAGTTCTTC.

The sample holds many counts of this clone. The chain uses TRBV30 and TRBJ1-6; D not certain. The CDR3 covers 13 residues. Trimming stripped 1 base from V and 7 bases from J, with 8 bases between. Germline V gene sequence: CDR1 GTSNPN, CDR2 SVGIG (reference sequence). In DNA form, the CDR3 reads TGTGCCTGGAGTGGGCAAAGGAATTCACCCCTCCACTTT. Translation: CAWSGQRNSPLHF.

This sequence joins TRBV3-1 (or the pseudogene TRBV3-2) and TRBJ1-1; D gene ambiguous. This CDR3 has 14 amino acids. Deletions cut 0 bases from V and 4 bases from J, with 9 bases between. The V gene's germline CDR1 is LGHDT and CDR2 YNNKEL (reference sequence). The CDR3 coding sequence is TGTGCCAGCAGCCAAGATCATCGGGGCACTGAAGCTTTCTTT. It yields the protein CASSQDHRGTEAFF.

This clone has a handful of counts. CDR3 coding DNA: TGTGCCAGCAGCCAAGGCCATGGGGACAGGGGGTATGGCTACACCTTC. Amino acids: CASSQGHGDRGYGYTF. This rearrangement joins TRBV3-1 (or the pseudogene TRBV3-2) to TRBJ1-2, with TRBD1 matching over 11 bases. The germline V gene encodes CDR1 LGHDT and CDR2 YNNKEL (reference sequence). The CDR3 extends over 16 amino acids. V lost 1 base, J lost 5 bases, and 6 bases stayed unmatched.

This clone was detected only a few times. The chain is built from TRBV11-1 and TRBJ2-1; 9 positions match TRBD2. J lost 7 bases, V lost 0 bases, and 10 bases had no gene match. CDR3 length equals 17 residues. Looked up from germline, CDR1 is SGHAT and CDR2 is FQDESV (reference sequence). CDR3 DNA sequence: TGTGCCAGCAGCTTAGCTCTAGACAGCGGGAGGAGGAATGAGCAGTTCTTC. As protein: CASSLALDSGRRNEQFF.

The V call is TRBV27, the J call TRBJ1-6, with D hard to call. The CDR3 sequence is 13 residues long. V lost 8 bases and J 8 bases, leaving 13 bases between the germline ends. Germline V lookup: CDR1 MNHEY, CDR2 SMNVEV (reference sequence). CDR3 bases: TGTGCCAGCCGGTACTACGACGATTCACCCCTCCACTTT. It encodes CASRYYDDSPLHF.

The gene calls are TRBV11-2 and TRBJ2-7, with 10 nucleotides matching TRBD1. Trimming at V came to 7 bases and at J to 5 bases, leaving 5 bases not matched to a gene. Germline CDR1 SGHAT, CDR2 FQNNGV. There are 13 residues in the CDR3. CDR3 DNA sequence: TGTGCCAGCACCTACGGGACAGGGGACGAGCAGTACTTC. Amino acids: CASTYGTGDEQYF.

The chain has TRBV7-9 and TRBJ1-2; the D gene is possibly TRBD1 (6 bases). Between the trimmed V and J ends, which lost 4 bases and 2 bases, there was a span of 8 bases. Per the germline V gene, CDR1 is SEHNR and CDR2 is FQNEAQ (reference sequence). CDR3 size: 13 residues. CDR3 region: CASSSQGNYGYTF. CDR3 nucleotide sequence: TGTGCCAGCAGCTCACAGGGAAACTATGGCTACACCTTC.

This clone was detected only once. The V call is TRBV5-1, the J call TRBJ1-2; TRBD1 agrees at 8 bases. J lost 4 bases, V lost 3 bases, and 2 bases had no gene match. CDR1 SGHRS and CDR2 YFSETQ come from the germline V gene. The CDR3 consists of 13 residues. The chain's CDR3 is CASSSGGTYGYTF. CDR3 DNA: TGCGCCAGCAGCTCAGGGGGCACCTATGGCTACACCTTC. Full variable domain (outside the CDR3, taken from reference TRBV5-1 and TRBJ1-2): KAGVTQTPRYLIKTRGQQVTLSCSPISGHRSVSWYQQTPGQGLQFLFEYFSETQRNKGNFPGRFSGRQFSNSRSEMNVSTLELGDSALYLCASSSGGTYGYTFGSGTRLTVV.

This rearrangement joins TRBV19 to TRBJ2-2; tentatively, D is TRBD2 (5 bases). V lost 3 bases and J 4 bases, leaving 12 bases between the germline ends. Germline lookup yields CDR1 LNHDA and CDR2 SQIVND (reference sequence). CDR3 length: 15 amino acids. The CDR3 sequence is CASSMKRAGTGELFF. The CDR3 DNA reads as TGTGCCAGTAGTATGAAGAGGGCAGGCACCGGGGAGCTGTTTTTT. The whole variable domain, filled in from reference TRBV19 and TRBJ2-2, reads DGGITQSPKYLFRKEGQNVTLSCEQNLNHDAMYWYRQDPGQGLRLIYYSQIVNDFQKGDIAEGYSVSREKKESFPLTVTSAQKNPTAFYLCASSMKRAGTGELFFGEGSRLTVL.

The chain employs TRBV5-4 and TRBJ1-3, with a tentative D call TRBD1 (5 bases). Germline CDR1 SGHNT, CDR2 YYREEE (reference sequence). CDR3 length: 15 residues. Trimming removed 3 bases at V and 0 bases at J, with 10 bases between. The CDR3 is CASSSQGNSGNTIYF. CDR3 bases: TGTGCCAGCAGCTCCCAGGGCAACTCTGGAAACACCATATATTTT.

This clone was counted between two and nine times. The chain combines TRBV4-1 with TRBJ1-1, with no clear D. Trimming shortened V by 2 bases and J by 1 base, and 20 bases separated the two germline ends. This CDR3 contains 18 residues. The germline V gene has CDR1 MGHRA and CDR2 YSYEKL. The CDR3 here is CASSQLVTGMMGNTEAFF. The CDR3 DNA sequence: TGCGCCAGCAGCCAATTGGTCACGGGTATGATGGGGAACACTGAAGCTTTCTTT.

This chain links TRBV28 with TRBJ2-5, with 9 bases aligning to TRBD1. The J segment lost 5 bases and the V segment lost 2 bases, leaving 6 bases of the junction unmatched. The CDR3 loop spans 15 amino acids. In germline, CDR1 is MDHEN, CDR2 SYDVKM. As DNA, the CDR3 is TGTGCCAGCAGTTTAGCTGGACAGGGGTTTGAGACCCAGTACTTC. The encoded protein is CASSLAGQGFETQYF.

V gene TRBV4-3 combines with J gene TRBJ1-1; D perhaps matches TRBD1 (6 bases). Trimming stripped 4 bases from V and 5 bases from J, with 14 bases between. CDR3 length: 14 amino acids. Germline lookup yields CDR1 LGHNA and CDR2 YSLEER. CDR3 region: CASSRNTGRTEAFF. CDR3 DNA: TGCGCCAGCAGCCGGAACACAGGGAGAACTGAAGCTTTCTTT.

The rearrangement links TRBV28 to TRBJ2-3; 12 bases map to TRBD2. The CDR3 has 16 residues. Per the germline V gene, CDR1 is MDHEN and CDR2 is SYDVKM. V lost 8 bases to trimming and J lost 7 bases; unmatched junction nucleotides: 13. The CDR3 nucleotides are TGTGCCAGCTCCTCCGGGACTAGCGGGTTTACAAATACGCAGTATTTT. Encoded protein: CASSSGTSGFTNTQYF.

The genes are TRBV6-4 and TRBJ1-1; D is unresolved. The CDR3 is made up of 13 amino acids. Trimming cost V 2 bases and J 7 bases, with 11 bases left between them. Germline values: CDR1 MRHNA, CDR2 SNTAGT. CDR3 in amino acids: CASSDRESGEAFF. CDR3 in DNA: TGTGCCAGCAGTGACAGGGAATCTGGTGAAGCTTTCTTT.

The chain carries TRBV3-1 (or the pseudogene TRBV3-2) and TRBJ1-1; D call uncertain. The CDR3 has 13 residues. The V gene lost 4 bases and the J gene lost 2 bases, with 8 bases spanning the gap. Germline loops: CDR1 LGHDT, CDR2 YNNKEL (reference sequence). DNA of the CDR3: TGTGCCAGCAGCCGACTCGGAAACACTGAAGCTTTCTTT. It codes for CASSRLGNTEAFF.

The chain carries TRBV2 and TRBJ1-1, with a possible D match to TRBD1 (6 bases). Germline V CDR1 and CDR2: SNHLY, FYNNEI. V lost 11 bases and J lost 0, with 16 bases in between. This CDR3 has 14 residues. CDR3 in DNA: TGTGCCGTAGGGGGAGAGGAGATGAACACTGAAGCTTTCTTT. Translating gives CAVGGEEMNTEAFF.

CDR3: CASTPGVHSTYEQYF. CDR3 in DNA: TGTGCCAGCACCCCTGGGGTTCACAGTACCTACGAGCAGTACTTC. The chain couples TRBV5-6 to TRBJ2-7; D ambiguous. V was cut by 6 bases and J by 2 bases, with 18 bases left in between. This CDR3 contains 15 residues. From germline, CDR1 is SGHDT and CDR2 YYEEEE.

The chain uses TRBV12-3 or TRBV12-4 and TRBJ1-5; D unresolved. The V and J ends lost 5 bases and 5 bases respectively, with 10 bases between them. The CDR3 covers 13 residues. The CDR3 is CASSADGDQPQHF. DNA for the CDR3: TGTGCCAGCAGTGCGGACGGAGATCAGCCCCAGCATTTT.

The genes are TRBV18 and TRBJ1-5; the D is unclear. Germline V gene data show CDR1 as KGHSH and CDR2 as LQKENI. Trimming removed 2 bases from V and 9 bases from J, with 14 bases in between. The CDR3 length is 14 residues. CDR3 loop: CASSPNRADRPQHF. The CDR3 nucleotides read TGTGCCAGCTCACCAAATAGGGCAGACCGGCCCCAGCATTTT.

The genes are TRBV18 and TRBJ1-2; D possibly corresponds to TRBD1 (5 bases). The CDR3 contains 15 residues. Between the trimmed V and J ends, which lost 4 bases and 1 base, there was a span of 13 bases. Germline CDR1 is KGHSH and CDR2 is LQKENI. CDR3 sequence reads: CASSHDSALNYGYTF. The CDR3 DNA sequence: TGTGCCAGCTCACATGACAGTGCCCTTAACTATGGCTACACCTTC. Combining the CDR3 with reference TRBV18 and TRBJ1-2 gives the whole variable domain NAGVMQNPRHLVRRRGQEARLRCSPMKGHSHVYWYRQLPEEGLKFMVYLQKENIIDESGMPKERFSAEFPKEGPSILRIQQVVRGDSAAYFCASSHDSALNYGYTFGSGTRLTVV.

The V gene is TRBV11-3, the J gene TRBJ2-7; 8 bases are a match to TRBD2. J was trimmed by 5 bases and V by 5 bases; bases with no gene match: 14. Germline values: CDR1 SGHNT, CDR2 YENEEA. This CDR3 spans 16 amino acids. DNA for the CDR3: TGTGCCAGCAGCCGGGGGGCCGGGAGGGCCCTGAACGAGCAGTACTTC. This codes for CASSRGAGRALNEQYF.

The genes are TRBV28 and TRBJ1-4; a possible D gene is TRBD1 (5 bases). V gave up 6 bases and J gave up 16 bases, with 15 bases separating them. The length of the CDR3 is 11 residues. Germline lookup yields CDR1 MDHEN and CDR2 SYDVKM. CDR3 coding DNA: TGTGCCAGCAGATCTATGGAACAGGCGTTTTTT. It is translated as CASRSMEQAFF.

The chain recombines TRBV19 with TRBJ2-2; a weak D match, TRBD1 (6 bases). The germline V gene encodes CDR1 LNHDA and CDR2 SQIVND (reference sequence). The CDR3 extends over 16 amino acids. Trimming took off 3 bases at V and 0 bases at J, with 11 bases between the two ends. The chain's CDR3 is CASSINAGANTGELFF. For the CDR3, the DNA is TGTGCCAGTAGTATCAATGCAGGGGCGAACACCGGGGAGCTGTTTTTT.